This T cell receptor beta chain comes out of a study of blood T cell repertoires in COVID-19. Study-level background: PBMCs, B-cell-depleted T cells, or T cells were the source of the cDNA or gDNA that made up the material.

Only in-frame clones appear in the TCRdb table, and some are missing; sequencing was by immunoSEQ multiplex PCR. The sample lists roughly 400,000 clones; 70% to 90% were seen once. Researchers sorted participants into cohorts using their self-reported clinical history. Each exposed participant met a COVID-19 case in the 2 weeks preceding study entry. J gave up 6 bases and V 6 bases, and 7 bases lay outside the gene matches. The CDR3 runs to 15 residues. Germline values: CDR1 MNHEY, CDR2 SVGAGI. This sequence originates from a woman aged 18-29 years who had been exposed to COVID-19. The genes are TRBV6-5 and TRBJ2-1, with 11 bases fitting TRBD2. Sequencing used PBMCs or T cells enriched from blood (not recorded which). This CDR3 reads CASSPGLAGGNEQFF. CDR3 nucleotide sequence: TGTGCCAGCAGCCCCGGACTAGCGGGTGGCAATGAGCAGTTCTTC.